This T cell receptor beta chain was identified in a study of T cells in Graves' hyperthyroidism and ophthalmopathy. Study conclusions and caveats: With a median lead of approximately 6 months before onset, the model predicted ophthalmopathy.

V lost 6 bases and J lost 7, with 15 bases in between. This CDR3 contains 13 residues. TCR beta CDR3 regions were amplified from RNA. Using the HTBI primer set, a first-round RT-PCR was run on the TCR CDR3. TCRdb fed the multiplex PCR reads into MiXCR, producing one record per CDR3 protein. There are about 520,000 distinct CDR3 sequences in the sample; roughly 25% occur only once, and roughly 12% lies in the top ten. This clonotype was seen ten or more times. Its target is unknown. Duration under 3 months, a NOSPECS grade of at least 4, and a Clinical Activity Score of at least 3 characterized the ophthalmopathy patients.

The material sequenced was blood. This chain uses TRBV12-3 or TRBV12-4 with TRBJ1-2, with D possibly matching TRBD1 (6 bases). The receptor's source is a woman in her 30s with Graves' ophthalmopathy. The CDR3 region is CASSHEDRFGYTF. The CDR3 nucleotides are TGTGCCAGCAGCCACGAGGACAGATTTGGCTACACCTTC.